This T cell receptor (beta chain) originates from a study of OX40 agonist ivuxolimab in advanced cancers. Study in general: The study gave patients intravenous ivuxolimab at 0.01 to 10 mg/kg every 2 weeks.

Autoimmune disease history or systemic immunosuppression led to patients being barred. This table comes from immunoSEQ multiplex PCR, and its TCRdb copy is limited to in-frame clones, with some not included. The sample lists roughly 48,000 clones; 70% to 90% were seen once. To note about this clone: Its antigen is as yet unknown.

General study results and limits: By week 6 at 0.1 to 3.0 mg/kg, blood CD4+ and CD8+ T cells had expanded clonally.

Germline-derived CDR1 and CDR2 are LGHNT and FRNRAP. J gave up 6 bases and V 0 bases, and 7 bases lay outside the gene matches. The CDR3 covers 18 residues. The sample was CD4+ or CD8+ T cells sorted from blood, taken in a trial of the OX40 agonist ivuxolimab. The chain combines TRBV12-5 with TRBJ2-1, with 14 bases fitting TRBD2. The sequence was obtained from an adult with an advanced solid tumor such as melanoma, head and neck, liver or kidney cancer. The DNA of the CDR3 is TGTGCTAGTGGTTTGGTACAGGGACTAGCGGGAGAGATCAATGAGCAGTTCTTC. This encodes CASGLVQGLAGEINEQFF.